These T cell receptor beta chains were read from a single sample in a study of blood T cells in healthy people across ages. TCRdb reanalysed the 5' RACE reads using MiXCR and keeps one entry per CDR3 protein. Of approximately 800,000 distinct CDR3 sequences listed, nearly 60% are singletons. The sample comprised blood. The receptors derive from a young man in good health. The CDR3 runs from the conserved cysteine through the conserved F or W.

V	length	CDR3
TRBV6-6	14	CASSLRGQITEAFF
TRBV7-2	15	CASSPAGTSNNEQFF
TRBV3-1	15	CASSRGTSGIMEQFF
TRBV20-1	13	CSASSQNTGELFF
TRBV6-2/TRBV6-3	13	CASKDTGNDEQYF
TRBV15	15	CATAINKRSTDTQYF
TRBV30	15	CAWSVGGGLLRGYTF
TRBV2	14	CAKEAVEGTYEQYF
TRBV10-3	12	CAISERGTEVFF
TRBV12-3/TRBV12-4	16	CASSLGGGANGDTQYF
TRBV18	15	CASSRRRERNNEQFF
TRBV29-1	15	CSVTPPTSGNNEQFF
TRBV20-1	16	CSAPRGAGGPGETQYF
TRBV10-3	11	CAISGEREQYF
TRBV10-3	12	CAISELEYEQYF
TRBV5-1	14	CASSPVSLQETQYF
TRBV6-1	12	CASKPDRDGYTF
TRBV11-1	15	CASSLAGGPRNEQFF
TRBV5-1	16	CASSVRLQSYEDTQYF
TRBV19	16	CASSKGRPRLIYEQYF
TRBV20-1	13	CSASIRDNEKLFF
TRBV9	14	CASSVGTVGNEQFF
TRBV28	16	CASSSRTGDSTDTQYF